The 2 T cell receptor beta chains listed next were all sequenced from one sample in a study of blood T cell repertoires in COVID-19. Only in-frame clones appear in the TCRdb table, and some are missing; sequencing was by immunoSEQ multiplex PCR. The table has hundreds of thousands of clones, 90% seen once. The specimen sequenced was peripheral blood. The receptors were sampled from a woman under 30 with acute or convalescent COVID-19.

The chain has TRBV6-5 and TRBJ1-1, with unresolved D. Per germline, CDR1 MNHEY and CDR2 SVGAGI. V lost 6 bases and J lost 6, with 14 bases in between. The CDR3 extends over 13 amino acids. DNA of the CDR3: TGTGCCAGCAGGGAGTACACCCCGCCTGAAGCTTTCTTT. Translating it yields CASREYTPPEAFF.

The V and J genes are TRBV6-5 and TRBJ1-3, with a weak D call TRBD1 (5 bases). The germline V gene has CDR1 MNHEY and CDR2 SVGAGI. CDR3 length: 15 amino acids. Trimming shortened V by 7 bases and J by 0 bases, and 13 bases separated the two germline ends. CDR3 nucleotides: TGTGCCAGCAAAGGGGTTCTTAGCTCTGGAAACACCATATATTTT. It yields the protein CASKGVLSSGNTIYF.